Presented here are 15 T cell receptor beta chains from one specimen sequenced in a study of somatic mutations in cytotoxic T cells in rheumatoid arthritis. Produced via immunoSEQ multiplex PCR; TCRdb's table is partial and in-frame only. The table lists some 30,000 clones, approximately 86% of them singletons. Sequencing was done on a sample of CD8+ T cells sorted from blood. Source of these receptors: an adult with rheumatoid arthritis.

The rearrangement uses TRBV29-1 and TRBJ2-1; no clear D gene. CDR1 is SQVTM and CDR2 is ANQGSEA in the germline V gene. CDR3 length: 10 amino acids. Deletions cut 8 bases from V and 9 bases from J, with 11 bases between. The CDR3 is CSSLAVEQFF. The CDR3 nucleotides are TGCAGCTCGTTGGCTGTTGAGCAGTTCTTC.

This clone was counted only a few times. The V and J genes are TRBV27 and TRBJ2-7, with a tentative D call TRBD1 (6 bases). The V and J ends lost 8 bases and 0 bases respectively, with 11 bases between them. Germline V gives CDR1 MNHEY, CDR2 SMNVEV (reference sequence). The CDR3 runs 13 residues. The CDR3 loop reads CASGRDTSYEQYF. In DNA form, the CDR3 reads TGTGCCAGCGGCCGGGACACCTCCTACGAGCAGTACTTC.

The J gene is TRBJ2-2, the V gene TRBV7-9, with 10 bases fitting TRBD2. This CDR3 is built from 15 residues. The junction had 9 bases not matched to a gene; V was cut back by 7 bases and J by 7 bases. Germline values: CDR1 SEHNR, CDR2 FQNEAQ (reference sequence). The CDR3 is CASTVAGGRSGELFF. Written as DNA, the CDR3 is TGTGCCAGCACCGTAGCGGGGGGCCGGAGCGGGGAGCTGTTTTTT.

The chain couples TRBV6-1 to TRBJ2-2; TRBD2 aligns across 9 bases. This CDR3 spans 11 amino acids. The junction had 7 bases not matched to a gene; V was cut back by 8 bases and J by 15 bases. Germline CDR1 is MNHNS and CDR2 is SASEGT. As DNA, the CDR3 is TGTGCCAGCCTATCTAGCGGGGAAGTGTTTTTT. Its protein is CASLSSGEVFF.

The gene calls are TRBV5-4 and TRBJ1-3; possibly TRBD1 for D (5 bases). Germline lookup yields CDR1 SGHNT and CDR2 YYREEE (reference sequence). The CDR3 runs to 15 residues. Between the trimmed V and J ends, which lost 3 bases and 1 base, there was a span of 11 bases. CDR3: CASSWGTASGNTIYF. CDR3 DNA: TGTGCCAGCAGCTGGGGGACTGCTTCTGGAAACACCATATATTTT.

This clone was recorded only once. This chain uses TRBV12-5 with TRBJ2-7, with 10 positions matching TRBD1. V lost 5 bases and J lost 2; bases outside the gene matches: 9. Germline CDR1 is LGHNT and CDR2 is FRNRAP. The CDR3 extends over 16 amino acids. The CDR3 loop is CASGTPGTGAAYEQYF. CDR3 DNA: TGTGCTAGTGGTACTCCCGGGACAGGGGCAGCCTACGAGCAGTACTTC. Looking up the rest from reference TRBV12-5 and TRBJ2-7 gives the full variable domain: DARVTQTPRHKVTEMGQEVTMRCQPILGHNTVFWYRQTMMQGLELLAYFRNRAPLDDSGMPKDRFSAEMPDATLATLKIQPSEPRDSAVYFCASGTPGTGAAYEQYFGPGTRLTVT.

The CDR3, as DNA: TGTGCCAGCAGCCCAACTCTGGACAGGGGTGAAGACTTTGAAAAACTGTTTTTT. Translating gives CASSPTLDRGEDFEKLFF. The V and J genes are TRBV9 and TRBJ1-4, with 9 bases fitting TRBD1. The CDR3 is made up of 18 amino acids. CDR1 is SGDLS and CDR2 is YYNGEE in the germline V gene. V shed 4 bases and J 7 bases; nucleotides not matched to a gene: 17. The full variable domain, completed using reference TRBV9 and TRBJ1-4, is DSGVTQTPKHLITATGQRVTLRCSPRSGDLSVYWYQQSLDQGLQFLIQYYNGEERAKGNILERFSAQQFPDLHSELNLSSLELGDSALYFCASSPTLDRGEDFEKLFFGSGTQLSVL.

Written as DNA, the CDR3 is TGTGCCAGCAGCTTGGGGACTAGCGGGGGACTGCAGGGGCCAGATACGCAGTATTTT. The encoded protein is CASSLGTSGGLQGPDTQYF. This chain links TRBV5-6 with TRBJ2-3, with 13 bases that match TRBD2. CDR3 length: 19 residues. Germline CDR1 and CDR2: SGHDT and YYEEEE. With V trimmed by 0 bases and J by 4 bases, 11 bases remained unmatched. The full variable domain, in which reference TRBV5-6 and TRBJ2-3 provide the parts outside the CDR3, is DAGVTQSPTHLIKTRGQQVTLRCSPKSGHDTVSWYQQALGQGPQFIFQYYEEEERQRGNFPDRFSGHQFPNYSSELNVNALLLGDSALYLCASSLGTSGGLQGPDTQYFGPGTRLTVL.

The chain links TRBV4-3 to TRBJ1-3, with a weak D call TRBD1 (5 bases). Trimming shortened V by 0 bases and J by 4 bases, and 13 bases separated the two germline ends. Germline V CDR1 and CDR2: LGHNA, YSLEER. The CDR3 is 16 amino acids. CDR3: CASSQDYSGMGNTIYF. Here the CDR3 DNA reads TGCGCCAGCAGCCAAGATTACTCAGGGATGGGAAACACCATATATTTT.

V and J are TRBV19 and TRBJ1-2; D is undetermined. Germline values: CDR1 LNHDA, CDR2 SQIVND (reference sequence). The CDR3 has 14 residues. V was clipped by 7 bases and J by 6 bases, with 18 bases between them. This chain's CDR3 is CASTDFREEDGYTF. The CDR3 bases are TGTGCCAGTACTGATTTTAGGGAAGAGGATGGCTACACCTTC. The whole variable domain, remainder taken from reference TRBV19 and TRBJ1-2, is DGGITQSPKYLFRKEGQNVTLSCEQNLNHDAMYWYRQDPGQGLRLIYYSQIVNDFQKGDIAEGYSVSREKKESFPLTVTSAQKNPTAFYLCASTDFREEDGYTFGSGTRLTVV.

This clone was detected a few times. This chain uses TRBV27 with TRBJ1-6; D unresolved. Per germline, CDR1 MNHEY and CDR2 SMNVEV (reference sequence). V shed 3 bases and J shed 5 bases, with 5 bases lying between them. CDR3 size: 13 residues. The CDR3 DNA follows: TGTGCCAGCAGTTTCGGTAATAATTCACCCCTCCACTTT. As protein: CASSFGNNSPLHF.

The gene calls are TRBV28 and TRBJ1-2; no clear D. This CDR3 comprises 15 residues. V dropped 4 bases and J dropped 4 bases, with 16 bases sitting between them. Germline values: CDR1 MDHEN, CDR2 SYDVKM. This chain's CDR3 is CASSSSLPPPYGYTF. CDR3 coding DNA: TGTGCCAGCAGTTCCTCTTTGCCCCCCCCCTATGGCTACACCTTC.

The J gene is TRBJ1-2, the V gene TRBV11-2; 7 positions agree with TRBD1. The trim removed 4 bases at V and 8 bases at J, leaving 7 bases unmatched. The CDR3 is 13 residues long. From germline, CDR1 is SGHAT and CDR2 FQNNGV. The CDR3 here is CASSSSGGRGYTF. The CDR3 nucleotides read TGTGCCAGCAGCTCGTCAGGGGGGAGGGGCTACACCTTC.

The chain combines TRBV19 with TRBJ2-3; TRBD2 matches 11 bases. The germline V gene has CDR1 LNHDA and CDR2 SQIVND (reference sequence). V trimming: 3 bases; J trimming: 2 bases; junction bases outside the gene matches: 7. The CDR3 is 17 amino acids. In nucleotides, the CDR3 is TGTGCCAGTAGTATCTTCCCTAGCGGGGGGCACACAGATACGCAGTATTTT. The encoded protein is CASSIFPSGGHTDTQYF.

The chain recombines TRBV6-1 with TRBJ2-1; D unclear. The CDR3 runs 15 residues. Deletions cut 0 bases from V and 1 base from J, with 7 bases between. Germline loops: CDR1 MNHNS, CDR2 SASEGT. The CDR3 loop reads CASSEAPGSYNEQFF. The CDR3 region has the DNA TGTGCCAGCAGTGAAGCTCCAGGTTCCTACAATGAGCAGTTCTTC.